A selection of T cell receptor beta chains follows, all from one sample in a study of technical replicates of blood from four donors. The data were produced by immunoSEQ multiplex PCR, yet TCRdb's version contains in-frame clones alone and is incomplete. The table has about 61,000 clones, approximately 97% seen once; the top ten hold 0.19%. The sequencing sample was made of T cells isolated from PBMCs. These receptors came from a human donor in good health. CDR3s leave out the opening cysteine and the closing phenylalanine or tryptophan. Each record gives: CDR3 protein, CDR3 length, J gene, V gene.

CDR3aa: ASSFGEGYEQY
len: 11
j_gene: TRBJ2-7
v_gene: TRBV13

CDR3aa: ASSRTALNTEAF
len: 12
j_gene: TRBJ1-1
v_gene: TRBV5-1

CDR3aa: ASSLRDTQY
len: 9
j_gene: TRBJ2-3
v_gene: TRBV28

CDR3aa: ASSQDWRGSQETQY
len: 14
j_gene: TRBJ2-5
v_gene: TRBV4-2

CDR3aa: ASSPGRDEQY
len: 10
j_gene: TRBJ2-7
v_gene: TRBV27

CDR3aa: ASSPLAEQF
len: 9
j_gene: TRBJ2-1
v_gene: TRBV2

CDR3aa: ASSGSSGRASYEQY
len: 14
j_gene: TRBJ2-7
v_gene: TRBV5-6

CDR3aa: SVARQTDNEQF
len: 11
j_gene: TRBJ2-1
v_gene: TRBV29-1

CDR3aa: ASSSGGGRETQY
len: 12
j_gene: TRBJ2-5
v_gene: TRBV7-7

CDR3aa: ASSLGTGPTGELF
len: 13
j_gene: TRBJ2-2
v_gene: TRBV5-1

CDR3aa: ASSFQRVSNEQY
len: 12
j_gene: TRBJ2-7
v_gene: TRBV11-2

CDR3aa: ASSVGQGASGRALDEQF
len: 17
j_gene: TRBJ2-1
v_gene: TRBV6-1

CDR3aa: ASSSPNRTGTYNEQF
len: 15
j_gene: TRBJ2-1
v_gene: TRBV11-2

CDR3aa: ASSLRQGKTQY
len: 11
j_gene: TRBJ2-5
v_gene: TRBV27

CDR3aa: ASSQDAGGGNQPQH
len: 14
j_gene: TRBJ1-5
v_gene: TRBV4-1

CDR3aa: ASSYLNRGKRYGYT
len: 14
j_gene: TRBJ1-2
v_gene: TRBV6-5

CDR3aa: ASSDRGYVIEPQH
len: 13
j_gene: TRBJ1-5
v_gene: TRBV19

CDR3aa: ASSVGQVSNQPQH
len: 13
j_gene: TRBJ1-5
v_gene: TRBV2

CDR3aa: AWGTNQPQH
len: 9
j_gene: TRBJ1-5
v_gene: TRBV30

CDR3aa: ASSAGAPRYGYT
len: 12
j_gene: TRBJ1-2
v_gene: TRBV2

CDR3aa: AWNPGGVETQY
len: 11
j_gene: TRBJ2-5
v_gene: TRBV30

CDR3aa: ASSLDRGQVKRRETQY
len: 16
j_gene: TRBJ2-5
v_gene: TRBV11-2

CDR3aa: ASSKGGDGAYEQY
len: 13
j_gene: TRBJ2-7
v_gene: TRBV9

CDR3aa: ASSVRDRPNTEAF
len: 13
j_gene: TRBJ1-1
v_gene: TRBV7-3

CDR3aa: ASSEGQGLSYEQY
len: 13
j_gene: TRBJ2-7
v_gene: TRBV25-1

CDR3aa: ASSPATGELADTQY
len: 14
j_gene: TRBJ2-3
v_gene: TRBV4-2

CDR3aa: ASSASSGRYLSYEQY
len: 15
j_gene: TRBJ2-7
v_gene: TRBV7-2

CDR3aa: ASSHTGRDIGNTIY
len: 14
j_gene: TRBJ1-3
v_gene: TRBV4-1

CDR3aa: ASSLNEAVGYT
len: 11
j_gene: TRBJ1-2
v_gene: TRBV28

CDR3aa: SVYMNTEAF
len: 9
j_gene: TRBJ1-1
v_gene: TRBV29-1

CDR3aa: ASVLRDTYYEQY
len: 12
j_gene: TRBJ2-7
v_gene: TRBV6-1

CDR3aa: ASTPALLNTEAF
len: 12
j_gene: TRBJ1-1
v_gene: TRBV6-5

CDR3aa: ASSLGVAGNQPQH
len: 13
j_gene: TRBJ1-5
v_gene: TRBV7-6

CDR3aa: ASSPRGVNTEAF
len: 12
j_gene: TRBJ1-1
v_gene: TRBV5-5

CDR3aa: ASSLVTGYNEQF
len: 12
j_gene: TRBJ2-1
v_gene: TRBV11-2

CDR3aa: SVVQVEKLF
len: 9
j_gene: TRBJ1-4
v_gene: TRBV29-1

CDR3aa: ASSYKPGSGANVLT
len: 14
j_gene: TRBJ2-6
v_gene: TRBV6-5

CDR3aa: ASLPGTVSYEQY
len: 12
j_gene: TRBJ2-7
v_gene: TRBV5-8

CDR3aa: ASGNSGGENYGYT
len: 13
j_gene: TRBJ1-2
v_gene: TRBV2

CDR3aa: AWGAIIGDTQY
len: 11
j_gene: TRBJ2-3
v_gene: TRBV30

CDR3aa: ASDGGGGPIAYEQY
len: 14
j_gene: TRBJ2-7
v_gene: TRBV10-2

CDR3aa: SVAVNSDTQY
len: 10
j_gene: TRBJ2-3
v_gene: TRBV29-1